This entry concerns a single TCR beta chain. What it binds is unknown. Sequence at one end of the junction differs from germline and may be a read error. The data stem from a study of blood T cells in healthy people across ages. Study-level points and caveats: Nothing was known about donor CMV status, and this possibly confounded expanded clonotype changes.

The authors isolated at least 6.5 million PBMCs per sample. PCR was performed a second time for roughly 7 to 12 cycles using a sample-barcoded 5' primer and a J-beta primer mix. MiXCR was run by TCRdb on the 5' RACE reads, yielding one entry per CDR3 protein. The sample yields about 1.4 million distinct CDR3 sequences, roughly 64% seen once. The CDR3 has 15 residues. Germline assignment: CDR1 SSHAT and CDR2 FNYEAQ (reference sequence). Specimen: blood. This chain joins TRBV7-7 and TRBJ2-2, with 8 bases fitting TRBD2. The receptor comes from a man between 18 and 29 years old in good health. The CDR3 DNA is TGTGCTAGCAGCATGACTAGCGCGAACACCGGGGAGCTGTTTTTT. The encoded protein is CASSMTSANTGELFF. The whole variable domain, filled in from reference TRBV7-7 and TRBJ2-2, reads GAGVSQSPRYKVTKRGQDVTLRCDPISSHATLYWYQQALGQGPEFLTYFNYEAQPDKSGLPSDRFSAERPEGSISTLTIQRTEQRDSAMYRCASSMTSANTGELFFGEGSRLTVL.